Described below is a single T cell receptor (beta chain) sequence and its context. These data come from a study of blood T cell repertoires in COVID-19. Study overall: COVID-19 samples, acute and convalescent, were from the United States, Italy and Spain. T cells, B-cell-depleted T cells, or PBMCs provided the cDNA or gDNA that served as material.

V was clipped by 7 bases and J by 6 bases, with 21 bases between them. Germline V gives CDR1 MNHEY, CDR2 SVGAGI. There are 15 residues in the CDR3. The authors' processing: Estimation of nucleated cell counts was performed using reference gene primer amplification. Profiling relied on immunoSEQ multiplex PCR, and the TCRdb table lists in-frame clones only, not all of them. The DNA gave D and trimming, while V, J and clone size come from that table. The repertoire includes about 200,000 clones, 86% of them detected once, and over 2% sits in the top ten. The chain combines TRBV6-5 with TRBJ1-1, with D perhaps TRBD1 (6 bases). The TCR originated in a man aged 25-45 years who had recovered from COVID-19. The sequenced sample was peripheral blood. The CDR3 DNA reads as TGTGCCAGCAACGAGAAACAGGGTCGCGTCTCTGAAGCTTTCTTT. Encoded protein: CASNEKQGRVSEAFF.